These 8 T cell receptor beta chains were sequenced from one sample in a study of blood T cell repertoires in COVID-19. TCRdb's copy holds only in-frame clones and misses some; the assay was immunoSEQ multiplex PCR. In the table there are tens of thousands of clones, about 90% of which are singletons. The sequencing input was peripheral blood. The origin of the receptors is a human donor in a cohort sampled during active COVID-19.

This clone appeared once. CDR3 in DNA: TGTGCCAGCAGCCAAGATTCTAGCGGGAGTCGCACCGGGGAGCTGTTTTTT. Translating gives CASSQDSSGSRTGELFF. The chain joins TRBV3-1 (or the pseudogene TRBV3-2) to TRBJ2-2, with 10 positions matching TRBD2. The germline V gene encodes CDR1 LGHDT and CDR2 YNNKEL (reference sequence). V shed 0 bases, J shed 4 bases, and the junction held 5 bases outside the gene matches. CDR3 size: 17 residues.

The rearrangement uses TRBV6-5 and TRBJ2-4; 10 nucleotides line up with TRBD2. The CDR3 length is 14 residues. V lost 8 bases and J lost 0; bases outside the gene matches: 1. Germline V gene sequence: CDR1 MNHEY, CDR2 SVGAGI. CDR3 residues: CASWTSGAKNIQYF. As DNA, the CDR3 is TGTGCCAGCTGGACTAGCGGAGCCAAAAACATTCAGTACTTC.

The chain joins TRBV24-1 to TRBJ2-1, with TRBD2 matching over 11 bases. V shed 7 bases and J 9 bases; nucleotides not matched to a gene: 4. Germline loops: CDR1 KGHDR, CDR2 SFDVKD. This CDR3 has 13 amino acids. CDR3 residues: CATRASGGTEQFF. DNA for the CDR3: TGTGCCACCAGGGCTAGCGGGGGGACTGAGCAGTTCTTC.

CDR3 sequence: CASSPGGGRSYGYTF. The CDR3 coding sequence is TGTGCCAGCAGCCCCGGGGGGGGTCGCTCCTATGGCTACACCTTC. This chain joins TRBV5-4 and TRBJ1-2; possibly TRBD1 for D (5 bases). CDR1 and CDR2 (germline): SGHNT, YYREEE (reference sequence). CDR3 size: 15 residues. Trimming cost V 4 bases and J 4 bases, with 17 bases left between them.

The V and J genes are TRBV19 and TRBJ2-1; possible D gene TRBD2, 7 bases. Germline assignment: CDR1 LNHDA and CDR2 SQIVND (reference sequence). The CDR3 extends over 17 amino acids. V dropped 1 base and J dropped 5 bases, with 18 bases sitting between them. CDR3 loop: CASSIVSRGGGHNEQFF. DNA of the CDR3: TGTGCCAGTAGTATAGTCTCCCGAGGGGGGGGCCACAATGAGCAGTTCTTC.

J is TRBJ2-4 and V is TRBV27; D might be TRBD2 (6 bases). CDR1 and CDR2 (germline): MNHEY, SMNVEV (reference sequence). This CDR3 contains 14 residues. Deletions cut 6 bases from V and 6 bases from J, with 15 bases between. CDR3 in amino acids: CASSPGTEGNIQYF. CDR3 nucleotide sequence: TGTGCCAGCAGCCCCGGCACGGAGGGAAACATTCAGTACTTC.

J is TRBJ1-5 and V is TRBV18; possibly TRBD1 for D (5 bases). From germline, CDR1 is KGHSH and CDR2 LQKENI. This CDR3 spans 14 amino acids. Trimming cost V 4 bases and J 11 bases, with 18 bases left between them. Here the CDR3 DNA reads TGTGCCAGCTCACTGGAAAGGGCCGGAGGGGCCCAGCATTTT. Its translation is CASSLERAGGAQHF.

The chain links TRBV21-1 to TRBJ2-2; the table calls TRBD2, which could not be checked here. TRBV21-1 is a pseudogene locus. The CDR3 has 15 amino acids. CDR3 bases: TGTGCCAGCAGCAAAGCGCAGGGCGGGAGCGGGGAGCTGTTTTTT. Translated, it gives CASSKAQGGSGELFF.